The clone carrying this TCR beta chain has a handful of counts. This CDR3 comprises 19 residues. Unmatched junction bases numbered 12, after V lost 3 bases and J lost 1 base. Germline assignment: CDR1 SGHRS and CDR2 YFSETQ. One entry per CDR3 protein, called by TCRdb with MiXCR from the RT-PCR reads. The sample has about 830,000 distinct CDR3 sequences, approximately 18% seen once. This specimen comes from a study of response to subunit inactivated influenza vaccine. Material: PBMCs from blood, obtained 4 to 6 days after vaccination. The chain combines TRBV5-1 with TRBJ2-2; 10 bases line up with TRBD1. The clonotype comes from a man aged 50 to 59 who received an inactivated influenza vaccine. The CDR3 region is CASSSGTGVASKNTGELFF. The CDR3 DNA sequence: TGCGCCAGCAGCTCCGGGACAGGGGTAGCGTCTAAGAACACCGGGGAGCTGTTTTTT. Full variable domain (missing parts from reference TRBV5-1 and TRBJ2-2): KAGVTQTPRYLIKTRGQQVTLSCSPISGHRSVSWYQQTPGQGLQFLFEYFSETQRNKGNFPGRFSGRQFSNSRSEMNVSTLELGDSALYLCASSSGTGVASKNTGELFFGEGSRLTVL.